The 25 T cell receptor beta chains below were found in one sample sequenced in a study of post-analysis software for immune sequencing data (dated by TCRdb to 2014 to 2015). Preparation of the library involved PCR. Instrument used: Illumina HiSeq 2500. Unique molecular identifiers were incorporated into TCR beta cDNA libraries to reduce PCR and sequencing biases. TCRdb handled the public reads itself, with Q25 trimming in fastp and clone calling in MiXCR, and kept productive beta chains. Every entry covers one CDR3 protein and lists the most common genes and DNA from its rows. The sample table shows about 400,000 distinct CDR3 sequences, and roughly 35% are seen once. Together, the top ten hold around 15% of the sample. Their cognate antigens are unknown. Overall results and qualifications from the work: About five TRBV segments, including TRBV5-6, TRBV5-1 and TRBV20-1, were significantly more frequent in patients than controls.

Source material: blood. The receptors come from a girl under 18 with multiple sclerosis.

CDR3 protein: CASSQDPTAEYEQYF. Written as DNA, the CDR3 is TGCGCCAGCAGCCAAGACCCTACCGCCGAATACGAGCAGTACTTC. The rearrangement uses TRBV4-1 and TRBJ2-7; D is undetermined. Germline CDR1 and CDR2: MGHRA and YSYEKL. V shed 0 bases and J shed 4 bases, with 13 bases lying between them. The CDR3 contains 15 residues.

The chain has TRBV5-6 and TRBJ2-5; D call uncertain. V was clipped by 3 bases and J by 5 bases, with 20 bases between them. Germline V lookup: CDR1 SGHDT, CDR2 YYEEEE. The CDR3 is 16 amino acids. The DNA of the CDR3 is TGTGCCAGCAGCTCAACCCTACAATCGGTATGGGAGACCCAGTACTTC. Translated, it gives CASSSTLQSVWETQYF.

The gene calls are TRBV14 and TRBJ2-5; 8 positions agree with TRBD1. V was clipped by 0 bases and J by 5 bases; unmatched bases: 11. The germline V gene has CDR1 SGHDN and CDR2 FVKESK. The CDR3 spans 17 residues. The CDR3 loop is CASSQETRTGLGETQYF. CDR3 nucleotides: TGTGCCAGCAGCCAAGAGACCCGGACAGGGTTGGGGGAGACCCAGTACTTC.

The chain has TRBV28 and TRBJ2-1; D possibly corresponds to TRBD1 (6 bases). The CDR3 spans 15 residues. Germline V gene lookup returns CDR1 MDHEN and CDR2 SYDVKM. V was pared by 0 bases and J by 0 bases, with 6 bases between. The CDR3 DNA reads TGTGCCAGCAGTTTATGGGGACACTCCTACAATGAGCAGTTCTTC. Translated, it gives CASSLWGHSYNEQFF. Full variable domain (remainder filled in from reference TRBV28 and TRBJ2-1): DVKVTQSSRYLVKRTGEKVFLECVQDMDHENMFWYRQDPGLGLRLIYFSYDVKMKEKGDIPEGYSVSREKKERFSLILESASTNQTSMYLCASSLWGHSYNEQFFGPGTRLTVL.

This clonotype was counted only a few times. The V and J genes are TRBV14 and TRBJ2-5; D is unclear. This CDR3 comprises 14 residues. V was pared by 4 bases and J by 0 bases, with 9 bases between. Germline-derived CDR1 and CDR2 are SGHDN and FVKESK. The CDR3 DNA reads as TGTGCCAGCAGCCTTCGGGTTAACCAAGAGACCCAGTACTTC. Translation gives CASSLRVNQETQYF.

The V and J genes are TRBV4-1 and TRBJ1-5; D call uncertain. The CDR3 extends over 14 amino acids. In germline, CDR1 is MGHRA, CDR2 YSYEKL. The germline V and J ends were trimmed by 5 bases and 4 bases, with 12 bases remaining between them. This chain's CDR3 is CASSSRPANQPQHF. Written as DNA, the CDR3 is TGCGCCAGCAGCTCCAGGCCGGCTAATCAGCCCCAGCATTTT.

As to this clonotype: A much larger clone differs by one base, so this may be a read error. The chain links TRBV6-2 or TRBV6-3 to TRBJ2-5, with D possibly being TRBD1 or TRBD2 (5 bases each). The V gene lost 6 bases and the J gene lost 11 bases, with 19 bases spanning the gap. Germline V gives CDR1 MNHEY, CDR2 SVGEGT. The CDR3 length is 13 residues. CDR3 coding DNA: TGTGCCAGCAGCCGGGGACGCCACAATGAGCAGTACTTC. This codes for CASSRGRHNEQYF.

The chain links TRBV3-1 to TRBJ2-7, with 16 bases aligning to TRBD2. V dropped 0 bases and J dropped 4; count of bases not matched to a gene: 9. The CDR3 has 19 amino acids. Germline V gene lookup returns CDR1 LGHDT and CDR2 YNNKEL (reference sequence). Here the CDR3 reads CASSQEWGLAGGTRYEQYF. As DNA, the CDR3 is TGTGCCAGCAGCCAAGAGTGGGGACTAGCGGGAGGGACCCGGTACGAGCAGTACTTC.

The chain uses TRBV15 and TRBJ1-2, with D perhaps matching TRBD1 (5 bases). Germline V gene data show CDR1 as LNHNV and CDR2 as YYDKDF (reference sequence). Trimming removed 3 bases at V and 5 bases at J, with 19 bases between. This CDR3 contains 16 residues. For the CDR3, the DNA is TGTGCCACCAGCAGCTCCGGGGGGAAGAGGCTTTATGGCTACACCTTC. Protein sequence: CATSSSGGKRLYGYTF.

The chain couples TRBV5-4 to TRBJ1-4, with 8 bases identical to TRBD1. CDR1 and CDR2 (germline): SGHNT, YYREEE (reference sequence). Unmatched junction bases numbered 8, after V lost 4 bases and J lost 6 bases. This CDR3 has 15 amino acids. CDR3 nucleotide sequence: TGTGCCAGCAGCCAGAACAGGGGGTTGGATGAAAAACTGTTTTTT. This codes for CASSQNRGLDEKLFF.

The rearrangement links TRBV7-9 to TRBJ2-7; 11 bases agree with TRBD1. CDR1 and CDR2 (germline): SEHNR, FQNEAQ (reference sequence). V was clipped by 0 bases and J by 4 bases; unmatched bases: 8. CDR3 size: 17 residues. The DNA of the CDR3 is TGTGCCAGCAGCTTAGCTTTACCGGACAGGGGGCGATACGAGCAGTACTTC. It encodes CASSLALPDRGRYEQYF.

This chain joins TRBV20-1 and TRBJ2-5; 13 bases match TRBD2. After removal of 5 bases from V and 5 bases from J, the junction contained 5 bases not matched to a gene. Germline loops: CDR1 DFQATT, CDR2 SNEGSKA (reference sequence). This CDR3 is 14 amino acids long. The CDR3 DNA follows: TGCAGTGCTCCGACTAGCGGGGGGTTTGAGACCCAGTACTTC. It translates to CSAPTSGGFETQYF.

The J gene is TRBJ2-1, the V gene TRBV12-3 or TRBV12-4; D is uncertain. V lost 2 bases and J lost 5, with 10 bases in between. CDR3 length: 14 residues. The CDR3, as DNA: TGTGCCAGCAGTTTACGGTCCTGGAACAATGAGCAGTTCTTC. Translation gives CASSLRSWNNEQFF.

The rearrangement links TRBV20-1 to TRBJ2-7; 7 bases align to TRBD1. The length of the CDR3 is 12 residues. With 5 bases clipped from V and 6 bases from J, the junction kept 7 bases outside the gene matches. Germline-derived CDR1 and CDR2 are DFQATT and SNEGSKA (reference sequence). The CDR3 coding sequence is TGCAGTGCTCATCGACAGGGTAGCGAGCAGTACTTC. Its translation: CSAHRQGSEQYF.

The chain's CDR3 is CASSQSWQGNGYTF. CDR3 DNA sequence: TGTGCCAGCAGCCAATCGTGGCAGGGAAATGGCTACACCTTC. V is TRBV16 and J is TRBJ1-2, with D tentatively TRBD1 (5 bases). In germline, CDR1 is KGHSY, CDR2 FQNENV. V was shortened by 0 bases and J by 6 bases, with 11 bases between the two germline ends. The CDR3 has 14 residues. The entire variable domain, with the rest obtained from reference TRBV16 and TRBJ1-2, is as follows: GEEVAQTPKHLVRGEGQKAKLYCAPIKGHSYVFWYQQVLKNEFKFLISFQNENVFDETGMPKERFSAKCLPNSPCSLEIQATKLEDSAVYFCASSQSWQGNGYTFGSGTRLTVV.

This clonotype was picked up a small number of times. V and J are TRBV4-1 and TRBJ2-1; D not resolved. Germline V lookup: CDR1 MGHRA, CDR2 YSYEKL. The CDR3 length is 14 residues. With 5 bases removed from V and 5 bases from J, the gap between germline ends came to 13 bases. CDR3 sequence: CASSYRPLDNEQFF. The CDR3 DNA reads TGCGCCAGCAGCTACAGACCGTTGGACAATGAGCAGTTCTTC.

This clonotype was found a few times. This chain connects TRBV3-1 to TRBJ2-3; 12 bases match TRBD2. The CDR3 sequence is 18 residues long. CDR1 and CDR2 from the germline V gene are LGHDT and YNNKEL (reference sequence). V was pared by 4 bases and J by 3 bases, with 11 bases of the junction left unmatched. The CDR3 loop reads CASSPGLAGGLETDTQYF. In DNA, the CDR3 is TGTGCCAGCAGCCCCGGGCTAGCGGGGGGGCTCGAGACAGATACGCAGTATTTT.

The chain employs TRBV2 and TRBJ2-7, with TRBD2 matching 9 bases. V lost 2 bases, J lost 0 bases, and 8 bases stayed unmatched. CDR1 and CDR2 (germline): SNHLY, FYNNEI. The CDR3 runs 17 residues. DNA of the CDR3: TGTGCCAGCAGTGAACGGTCTAGCGGGGTTCTCTCCTACGAGCAGTACTTC. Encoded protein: CASSERSSGVLSYEQYF. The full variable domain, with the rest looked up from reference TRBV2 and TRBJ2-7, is EPEVTQTPSHQVTQMGQEVILRCVPISNHLYFYWYRQILGQKVEFLVSFYNNEISEKSEIFDDQFSVERPDGSNFTLKIRSTKLEDSAMYFCASSERSSGVLSYEQYFGPGTRLTVT.

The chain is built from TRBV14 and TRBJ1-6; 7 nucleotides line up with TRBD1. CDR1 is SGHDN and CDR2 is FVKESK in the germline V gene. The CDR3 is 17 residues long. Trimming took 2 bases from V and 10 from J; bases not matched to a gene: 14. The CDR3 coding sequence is TGTGCCAGCAGCCAAAGATCTACAGGGGCAGGGGGATCACCCCTCCACTTT. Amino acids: CASSQRSTGAGGSPLHF.

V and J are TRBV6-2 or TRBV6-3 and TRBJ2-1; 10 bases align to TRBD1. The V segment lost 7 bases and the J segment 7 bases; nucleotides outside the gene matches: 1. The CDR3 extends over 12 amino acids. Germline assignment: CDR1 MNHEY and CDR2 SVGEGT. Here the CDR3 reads CASKGQGNEQFF. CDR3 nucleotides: TGTGCCAGCAAGGGACAGGGGAATGAGCAGTTCTTC.

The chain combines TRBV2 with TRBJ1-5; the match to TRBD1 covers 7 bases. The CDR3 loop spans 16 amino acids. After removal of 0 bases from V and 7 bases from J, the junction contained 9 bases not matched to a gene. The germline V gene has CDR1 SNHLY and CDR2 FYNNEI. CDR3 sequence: CASSEARGRGKQPQHF. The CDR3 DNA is TGTGCCAGCAGTGAAGCACGGGGCAGGGGGAAACAGCCCCAGCATTTT.

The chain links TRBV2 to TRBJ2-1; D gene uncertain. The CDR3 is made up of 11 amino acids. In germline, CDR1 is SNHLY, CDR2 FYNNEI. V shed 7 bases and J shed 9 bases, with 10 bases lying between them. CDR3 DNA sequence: TGTGCCAGCACACCTTACGGTGAGCAGTTCTTC. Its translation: CASTPYGEQFF.

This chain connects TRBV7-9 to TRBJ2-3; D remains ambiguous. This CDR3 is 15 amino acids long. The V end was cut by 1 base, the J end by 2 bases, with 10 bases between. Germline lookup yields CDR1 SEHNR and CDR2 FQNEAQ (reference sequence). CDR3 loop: CASSLGEWATDTQYF. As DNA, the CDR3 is TGTGCCAGCAGCTTAGGAGAGTGGGCCACAGATACGCAGTATTTT.

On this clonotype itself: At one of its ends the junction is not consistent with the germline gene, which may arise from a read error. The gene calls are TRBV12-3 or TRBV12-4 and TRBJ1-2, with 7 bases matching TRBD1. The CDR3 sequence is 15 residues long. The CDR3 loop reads CVSSRDREFVDGYTF. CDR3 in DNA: TGTGTCAGCAGCCGCGACAGGGAATTTGTGGATGGCTACACCTTC.

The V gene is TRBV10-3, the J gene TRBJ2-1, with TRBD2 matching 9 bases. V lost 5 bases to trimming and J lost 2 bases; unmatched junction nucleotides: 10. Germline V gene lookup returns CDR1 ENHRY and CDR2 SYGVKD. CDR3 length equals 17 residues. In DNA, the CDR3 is TGTGCCATCAGTAAAAGGGCTAGCGGGGTCACCTACAATGAGCAGTTCTTC. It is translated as CAISKRASGVTYNEQFF.